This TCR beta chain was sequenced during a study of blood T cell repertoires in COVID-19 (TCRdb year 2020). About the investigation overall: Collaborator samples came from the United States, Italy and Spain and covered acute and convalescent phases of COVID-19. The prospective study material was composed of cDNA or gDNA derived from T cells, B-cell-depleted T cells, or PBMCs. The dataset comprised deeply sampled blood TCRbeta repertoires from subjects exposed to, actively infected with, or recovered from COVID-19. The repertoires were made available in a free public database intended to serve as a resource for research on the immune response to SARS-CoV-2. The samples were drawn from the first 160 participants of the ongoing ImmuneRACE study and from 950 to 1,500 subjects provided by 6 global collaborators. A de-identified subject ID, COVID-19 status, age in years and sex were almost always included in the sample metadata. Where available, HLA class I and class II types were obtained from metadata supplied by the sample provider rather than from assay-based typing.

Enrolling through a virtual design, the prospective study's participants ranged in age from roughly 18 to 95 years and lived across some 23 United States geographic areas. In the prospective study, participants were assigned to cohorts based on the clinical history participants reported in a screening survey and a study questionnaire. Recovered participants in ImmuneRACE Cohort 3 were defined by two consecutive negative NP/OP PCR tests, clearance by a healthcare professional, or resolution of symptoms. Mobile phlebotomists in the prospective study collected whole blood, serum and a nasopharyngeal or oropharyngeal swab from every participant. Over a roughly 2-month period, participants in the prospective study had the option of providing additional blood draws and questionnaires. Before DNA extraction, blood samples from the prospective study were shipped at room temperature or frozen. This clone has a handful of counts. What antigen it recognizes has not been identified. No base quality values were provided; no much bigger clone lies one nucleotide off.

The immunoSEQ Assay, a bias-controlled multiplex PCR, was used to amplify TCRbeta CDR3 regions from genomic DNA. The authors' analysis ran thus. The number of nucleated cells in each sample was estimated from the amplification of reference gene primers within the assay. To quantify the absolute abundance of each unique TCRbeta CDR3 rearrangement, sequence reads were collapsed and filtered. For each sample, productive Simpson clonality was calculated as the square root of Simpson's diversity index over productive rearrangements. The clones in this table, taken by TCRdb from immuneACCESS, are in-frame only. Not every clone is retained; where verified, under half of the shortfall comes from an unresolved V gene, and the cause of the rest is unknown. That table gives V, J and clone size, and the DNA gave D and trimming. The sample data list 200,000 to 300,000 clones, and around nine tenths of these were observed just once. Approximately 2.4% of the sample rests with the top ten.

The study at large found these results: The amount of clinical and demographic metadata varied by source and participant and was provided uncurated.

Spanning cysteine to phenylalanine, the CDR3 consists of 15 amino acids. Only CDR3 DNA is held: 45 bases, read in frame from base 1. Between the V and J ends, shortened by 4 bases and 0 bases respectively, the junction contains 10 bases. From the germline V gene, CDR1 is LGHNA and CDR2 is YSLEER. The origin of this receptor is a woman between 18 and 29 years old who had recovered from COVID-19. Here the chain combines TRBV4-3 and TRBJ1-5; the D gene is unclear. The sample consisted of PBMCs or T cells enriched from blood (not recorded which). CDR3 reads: CASSPTINSNQPQHF. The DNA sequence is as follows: TGCGCCAGCAGCCCTACGATTAATAGCAATCAGCCCCAGCATTTT.